This entry features one T cell receptor (beta chain) sequence. This sample is part of a study of T cell changes during pregnancy in multiple sclerosis. The data were produced by immunoSEQ multiplex PCR, yet TCRdb's version contains in-frame clones alone and is incomplete. The sample lists 43,000 or so clones; 70% to 90% were seen once. Germline assignment: CDR1 SGHAT and CDR2 FQNNGV. The trim removed 4 bases at V and 2 bases at J, leaving 0 bases unmatched. The CDR3 spans 14 residues. The sample in question was peripheral blood, obtained in the first trimester of pregnancy. V is TRBV11-2 and J is TRBJ1-2, with TRBD1 matching over 11 bases. This sequence was found in a female donor with multiple sclerosis, enrolled in a pregnancy study. The DNA of the CDR3 is TGTGCCAGCAGCTGGGACAGGGGGAACTATGGCTACACCTTC. Protein product: CASSWDRGNYGYTF.